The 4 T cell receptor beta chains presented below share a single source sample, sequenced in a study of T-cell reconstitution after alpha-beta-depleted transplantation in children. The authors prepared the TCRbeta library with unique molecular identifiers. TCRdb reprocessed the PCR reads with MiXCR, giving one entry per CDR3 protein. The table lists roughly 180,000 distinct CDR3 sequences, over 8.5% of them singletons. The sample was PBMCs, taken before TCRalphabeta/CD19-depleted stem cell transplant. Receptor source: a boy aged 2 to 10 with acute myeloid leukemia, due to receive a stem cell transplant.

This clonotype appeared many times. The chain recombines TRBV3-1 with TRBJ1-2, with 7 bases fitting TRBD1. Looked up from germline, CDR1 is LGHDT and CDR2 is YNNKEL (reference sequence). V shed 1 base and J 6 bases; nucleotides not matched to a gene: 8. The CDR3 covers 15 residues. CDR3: CASSQGGTVIDGYTF. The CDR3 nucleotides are TGTGCCAGCAGCCAAGGAGGGACAGTCATTGATGGCTACACCTTC.

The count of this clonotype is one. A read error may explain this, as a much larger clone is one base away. The chain's CDR3 is CASTAGGRTGQLFF. The DNA for the CDR3 is TGTGCCAGCACCGCGGGGGGTCGAACCGGGCAGCTGTTTTTT. This rearrangement joins TRBV12-3 or TRBV12-4 to TRBJ2-2; 8 nucleotides line up with TRBD2. The CDR3 is made up of 14 amino acids.

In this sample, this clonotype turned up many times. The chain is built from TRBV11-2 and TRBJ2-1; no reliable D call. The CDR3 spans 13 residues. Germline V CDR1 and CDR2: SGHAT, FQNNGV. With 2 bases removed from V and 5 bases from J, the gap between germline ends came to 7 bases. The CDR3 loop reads CASSLQRHNEQFF. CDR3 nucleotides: TGTGCCAGCAGCTTACAACGACACAATGAGCAGTTCTTC.

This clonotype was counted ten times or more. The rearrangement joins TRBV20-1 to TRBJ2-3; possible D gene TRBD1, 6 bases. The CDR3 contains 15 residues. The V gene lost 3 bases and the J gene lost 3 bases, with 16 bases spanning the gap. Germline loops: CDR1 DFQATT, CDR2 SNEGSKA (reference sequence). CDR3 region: CSASGDILGTDTQYF. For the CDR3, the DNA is TGCAGTGCTAGCGGGGACATATTAGGGACAGATACGCAGTATTTT.